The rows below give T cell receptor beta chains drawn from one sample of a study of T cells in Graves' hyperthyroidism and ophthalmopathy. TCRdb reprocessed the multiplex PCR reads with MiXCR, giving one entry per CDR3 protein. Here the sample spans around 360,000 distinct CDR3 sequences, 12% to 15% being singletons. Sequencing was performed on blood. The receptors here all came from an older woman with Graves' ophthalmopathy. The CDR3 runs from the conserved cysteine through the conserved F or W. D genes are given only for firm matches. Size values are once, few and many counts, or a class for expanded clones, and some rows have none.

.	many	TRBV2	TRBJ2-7	CASTERGYEQYF	TGTGCCAGCACCGAACGGGGCTACGAGCAGTACTTC
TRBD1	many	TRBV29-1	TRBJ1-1	CSVEVWQGVAAFF	TGCAGCGTTGAAGTGTGGCAGGGGGTCGCAGCTTTCTTT
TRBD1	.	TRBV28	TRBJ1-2	CASSLSFRASGGGYTF	TGTGCCAGCAGTTTATCCTTTAGGGCTTCAGGGGGTGGCTACACCTTC
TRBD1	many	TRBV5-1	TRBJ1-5	CASSTGQDNQPQHF	TGCGCCAGCAGCACCGGACAGGACAATCAGCCCCAGCATTTT
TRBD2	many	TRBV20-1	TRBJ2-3	CSAIAGGPDTQYF	TGCAGTGCTATAGCGGGAGGGCCTGATACGCAGTATTTT
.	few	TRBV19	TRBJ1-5	CTSSLMFGAGAQPQHF	TGTACCAGTAGCCTGATGTTTGGCGCAGGGGCTCAGCCCCAGCATTTT
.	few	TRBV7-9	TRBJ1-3	CASSEALIGNTIYF	TGTGCCAGCAGCGAAGCCCTAATTGGAAACACCATATATTTT
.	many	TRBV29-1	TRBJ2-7	CSVGDSGYEQYF	TGCAGCGTTGGGGATAGCGGCTACGAGCAGTACTTC
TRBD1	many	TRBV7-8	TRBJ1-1	CASSLGTGLTEAFF	TGCGCCAGCAGCTTGGGGACAGGGTTGACTGAAGCTTTCTTT
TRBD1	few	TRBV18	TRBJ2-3	CASSPPGQGPDTQYF	TGTGCCAGCTCCCCGCCGGGACAGGGGCCAGATACGCAGTATTTT
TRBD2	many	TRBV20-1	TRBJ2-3	CSARDARGAGDTDTQYF	TGCAGTGCTAGAGATGCCCGAGGAGCGGGAGATACAGATACGCAGTATTTT
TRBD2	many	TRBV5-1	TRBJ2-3	CASSLWTSGKKDTQYF	TGCGCCAGCAGCCTTTGGACTAGCGGGAAAAAAGATACGCAGTATTTT
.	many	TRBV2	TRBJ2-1	CASSYILGSGNEQFF	TGTGCCAGCAGCTACATACTAGGGAGTGGCAATGAGCAGTTCTTC
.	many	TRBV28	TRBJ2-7	CASRPTGTPLEQYF	TGTGCCAGCAGACCAACCGGGACACCTCTCGAGCAGTACTTC
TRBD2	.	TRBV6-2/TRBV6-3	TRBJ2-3	CASSYQSLAGATDTQYF	TGTGCCAGCAGTTACCAGTCCCTAGCGGGGGCCACAGATACGCAGTATTTT
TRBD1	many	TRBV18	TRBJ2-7	CASSGGQGPTYEQYF	TGTGCCAGCTCAGGGGGACAGGGGCCAACCTACGAGCAGTACTTC
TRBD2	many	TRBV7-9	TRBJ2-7	CASSSLAGVSTPQQYF	TGTGCCAGCAGCTCGTTAGCGGGAGTGTCGACGCCCCAGCAGTACTTC
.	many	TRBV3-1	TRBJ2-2	CASSQRGGGRTGELFF	TGTGCCAGCAGCCAGAGAGGAGGAGGGCGAACCGGGGAGCTGTTTTTT
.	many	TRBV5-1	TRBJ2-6	CASSPNRVGAGANVLTF	TGCGCCAGCAGCCCCAACAGGGTAGGGGCTGGGGCCAACGTCCTGACTTTC
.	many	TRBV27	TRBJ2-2	CASSFSGATGELFF	TGTGCCAGCAGTTTCTCTGGGGCAACCGGGGAGCTGTTTTTT
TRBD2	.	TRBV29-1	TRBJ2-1	CSAGLAGGGPHNEQFF	TGCAGCGCCGGACTAGCGGGAGGGGGCCCACACAATGAGCAGTTCTTC
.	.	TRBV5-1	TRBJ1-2	CASSFSGREDYGYTF	TGCGCCAGCAGCTTTTCAGGCAGGGAGGACTATGGCTACACCTTC
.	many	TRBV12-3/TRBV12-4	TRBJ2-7	CASSPTSYSYEQYF	TGTGCCAGCAGTCCTACTAGTTACTCCTACGAGCAGTACTTC
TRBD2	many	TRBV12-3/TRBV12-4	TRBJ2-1	CASSSMLAGKLEQFF	TGTGCCAGCAGTTCCATGCTAGCGGGAAAACTTGAGCAGTTCTTC
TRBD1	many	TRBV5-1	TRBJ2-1	CASSRDRGLRGNEQFF	TGCGCCAGCAGCCGGGACAGGGGGCTGAGGGGCAATGAGCAGTTCTTC
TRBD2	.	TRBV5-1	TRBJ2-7	CASSGGLAGDEQYF	TGCGCCAGCAGCGGGGGACTAGCGGGAGACGAGCAGTACTTC
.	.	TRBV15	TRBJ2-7	CATSRDQSGGYEQYF	TGTGCCACCAGCAGAGATCAGTCAGGTGGCTACGAGCAGTACTTC
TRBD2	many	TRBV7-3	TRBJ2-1	CASSPTSGVHNEQFF	TGTGCCAGCAGCCCGACTAGCGGGGTCCACAATGAGCAGTTCTTC
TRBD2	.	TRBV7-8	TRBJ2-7	CASRPSGRRYDEQYF	TGTGCCAGCAGACCTAGCGGGAGAAGGTACGACGAGCAGTACTTC
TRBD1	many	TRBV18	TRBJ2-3	CASSPDRRFTDTQYF	TGTGCCAGCTCACCGGACAGGAGATTCACAGATACGCAGTATTTT
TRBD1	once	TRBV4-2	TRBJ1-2	CASRLSGDRVNYGYTF	TGTGCCAGCAGGCTCTCCGGGGACAGGGTAAACTATGGCTACACCTTC
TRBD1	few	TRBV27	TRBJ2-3	CATRKDRGETDTQYF	TGTGCCACCAGAAAAGACAGGGGAGAGACAGATACGCAGTATTTT
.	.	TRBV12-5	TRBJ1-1	CASGATGEGTEAFF	TGTGCTAGTGGGGCAACAGGAGAGGGCACTGAAGCTTTCTTT
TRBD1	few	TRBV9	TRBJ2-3	CASSVGRQGTDTQYF	TGTGCCAGCAGCGTAGGTCGACAGGGAACAGATACGCAGTATTTT
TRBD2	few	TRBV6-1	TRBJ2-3	CASSITSGGTDTQYF	TGTGCCAGCAGCATCACTAGCGGCGGCACAGATACGCAGTATTTT
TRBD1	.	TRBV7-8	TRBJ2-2	CASSLSGGVHTGELFF	TGTGCCAGCAGCCTCTCAGGGGGAGTTCACACCGGGGAGCTGTTTTTT
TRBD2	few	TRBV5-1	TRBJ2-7	CASSLGLAGTDEQYF	TGCGCCAGCAGCTTGGGACTAGCGGGGACGGACGAGCAGTACTTC
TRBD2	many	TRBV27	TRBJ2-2	CASSTGRASGRGVGELFF	TGTGCCAGCAGTACTGGACGGGCTAGCGGGAGAGGGGTCGGGGAGCTGTTTTTT
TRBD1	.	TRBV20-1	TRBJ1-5	CSASDRGLNQPQHF	TGCAGTGCCTCGGACAGGGGGCTCAATCAGCCCCAGCATTTT
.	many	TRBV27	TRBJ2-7	CANKGYHSYEQYF	TGTGCCAACAAAGGATATCACTCCTACGAGCAGTACTTC
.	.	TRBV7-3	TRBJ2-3	CASSLNFADTQYF	TGTGCCAGCAGCTTAAATTTCGCAGATACGCAGTATTTT
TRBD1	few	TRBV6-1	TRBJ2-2	CASSHQTGTNTGELFF	TGTGCCAGCAGCCACCAGACAGGGACGAACACCGGGGAGCTGTTTTTT
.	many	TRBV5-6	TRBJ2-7	CASRERGGISYEQYF	TGTGCCAGCCGCGAGCGAGGCGGAATCTCCTACGAGCAGTACTTC
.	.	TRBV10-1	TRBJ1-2	CASSESSGGTYGYTF	TGCGCCAGCAGTGAGTCTTCCGGGGGGACCTATGGCTACACCTTC
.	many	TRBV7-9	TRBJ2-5	CASSRPTTGVQETQYF	TGTGCCAGCAGCCGCCCCACCACGGGGGTGCAAGAGACCCAGTACTTC
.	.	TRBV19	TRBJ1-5	CASSVGTSNQPQHF	TGTGCCAGTAGTGTCGGGACATCCAATCAGCCCCAGCATTTT
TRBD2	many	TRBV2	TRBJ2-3	CASSEYLAGVGTQYF	TGTGCCAGCAGTGAATACCTAGCGGGAGTGGGTACGCAGTATTTT
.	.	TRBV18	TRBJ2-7	CASSPTTGTNPYEQYF	TGTGCCAGCTCACCTACTACCGGGACAAACCCCTACGAGCAGTACTTC
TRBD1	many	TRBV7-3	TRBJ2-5	CAGSLMGQGVIETQYF	TGTGCCGGCAGCTTAATGGGACAGGGGGTGATCGAGACCCAGTACTTC
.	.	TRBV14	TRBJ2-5	CASSPGVEETQYF	TGTGCCAGCAGCCCGGGGGTGGAAGAGACCCAGTACTTC
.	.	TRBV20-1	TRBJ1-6	CSAYAHRGPPTPLHF	TGCAGTGCTTACGCCCACCGGGGACCGCCCACACCCCTCCACTTT
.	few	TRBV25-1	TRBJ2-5	CASSDQWVGETQYF	TGTGCCAGCAGTGACCAGTGGGTGGGGGAGACCCAGTACTTC
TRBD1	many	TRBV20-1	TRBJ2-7	CSARASVQGTYEQYF	TGCAGTGCTAGAGCGTCGGTACAGGGGACCTACGAGCAGTACTTC
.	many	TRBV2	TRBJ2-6	CASSVQGGANVLTF	TGTGCCAGCAGTGTTCAGGGAGGGGCCAACGTCCTGACTTTC
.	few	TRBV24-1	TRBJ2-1	CATSDPGAEQFF	TGTGCCACCAGTGATCCGGGGGCTGAGCAGTTCTTC
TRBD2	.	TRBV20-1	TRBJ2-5	CSARNGTSGRQETQYF	TGCAGTGCTAGAAACGGGACTAGCGGGAGGCAAGAGACCCAGTACTTC
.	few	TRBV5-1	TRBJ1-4	CASSPGESYEKLFF	TGCGCCAGCAGCCCAGGGGAATCGTATGAAAAACTGTTTTTT
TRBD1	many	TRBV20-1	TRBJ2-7	CSARYTWDREGEQYF	TGCAGTGCTAGATATACTTGGGACAGGGAGGGCGAGCAGTACTTC
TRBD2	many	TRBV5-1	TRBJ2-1	CASSETSGRAYEQFF	TGCGCCAGCAGTGAGACTAGCGGGAGAGCGTATGAGCAGTTCTTC